The present TCR beta chain was sequenced within a study of cytotoxic CD8 clonotypes in ibrutinib-treated CLL. Whole-study findings and limits: Baseline values of clonality outstripped age-matched healthy donors and followed circulating CD8+ T-cell counts. Once treatment began, public clonotypes, which were uncommon, contracted or stayed stable.

Target depth was 1 in 200,000 to 1 in 1 million T cells, about 10x per clonotype. TCRdb's table, derived via immunoSEQ multiplex PCR, lists solely in-frame clones and lacks some. The sample yields more than 110,000 clones, approximately 80% seen once. As for this clone: The antigen is unknown.

Cryopreserved PBMCs supplied 2 to 2.5 micrograms of genomic DNA for TCR beta libraries. Germline CDR1 SNHLY, CDR2 FYNNEI. This CDR3 is 16 amino acids long. V dropped 4 bases and J dropped 6 bases, with 16 bases sitting between them. The origin of this receptor is a human donor with chronic lymphocytic leukemia. The rearrangement joins TRBV2 to TRBJ1-6; TRBD1 is a possible D gene (5 bases). This sample comprised PBMCs, obtained after 36 months of ibrutinib treatment. CDR3 nucleotides: TGTGCCAGCAGTGCATTTGGGGGTGGGTCTAATTCACCCCTCCACTTT. Translating it yields CASSAFGGGSNSPLHF.